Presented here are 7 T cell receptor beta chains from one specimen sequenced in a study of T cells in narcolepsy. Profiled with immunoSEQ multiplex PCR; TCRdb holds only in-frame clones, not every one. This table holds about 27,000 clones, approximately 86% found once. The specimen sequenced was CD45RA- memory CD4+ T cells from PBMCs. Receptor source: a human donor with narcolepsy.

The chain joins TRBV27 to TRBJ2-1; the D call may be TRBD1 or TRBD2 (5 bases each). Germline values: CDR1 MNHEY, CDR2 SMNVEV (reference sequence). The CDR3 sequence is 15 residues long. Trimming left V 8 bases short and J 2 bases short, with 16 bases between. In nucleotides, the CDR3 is TGTGCCAGCCGGGGTGGGGCTTCAGCCTACAATGAGCAGTTCTTC. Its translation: CASRGGASAYNEQFF.

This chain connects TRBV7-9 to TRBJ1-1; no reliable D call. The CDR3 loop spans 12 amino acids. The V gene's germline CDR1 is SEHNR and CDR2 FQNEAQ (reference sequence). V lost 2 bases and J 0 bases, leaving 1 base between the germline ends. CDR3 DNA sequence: TGTGCCAGCAGCTTAATGAACACTGAAGCTTTCTTT. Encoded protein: CASSLMNTEAFF.

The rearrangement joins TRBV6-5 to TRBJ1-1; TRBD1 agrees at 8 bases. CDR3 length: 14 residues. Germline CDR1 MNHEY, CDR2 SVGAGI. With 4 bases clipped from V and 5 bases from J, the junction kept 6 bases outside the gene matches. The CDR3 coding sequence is TGTGCCAGCAGTTCCCAGGGGGCGCGGACTGAAGCTTTCTTT. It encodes CASSSQGARTEAFF.

The DNA of the CDR3 is TGTGCCAGCAGCAAGGGGGCAGTAAATTCACCCCTCCACTTT. It codes for CASSKGAVNSPLHF. V and J are TRBV11-3 and TRBJ1-6, with 7 positions matching TRBD1. The CDR3 contains 14 residues. Germline CDR1 is SGHNT and CDR2 is YENEEA. V shed 5 bases and J 7 bases; nucleotides not matched to a gene: 5.

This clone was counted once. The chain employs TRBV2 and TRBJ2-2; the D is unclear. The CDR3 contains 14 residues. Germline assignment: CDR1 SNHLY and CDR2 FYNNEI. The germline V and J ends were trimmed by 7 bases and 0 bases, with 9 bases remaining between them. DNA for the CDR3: TGTGCCAGCATTGGGGTATCGAACACCGGGGAGCTGTTTTTT. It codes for CASIGVSNTGELFF. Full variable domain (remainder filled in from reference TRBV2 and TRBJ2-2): EPEVTQTPSHQVTQMGQEVILRCVPISNHLYFYWYRQILGQKVEFLVSFYNNEISEKSEIFDDQFSVERPDGSNFTLKIRSTKLEDSAMYFCASIGVSNTGELFFGEGSRLTVL.

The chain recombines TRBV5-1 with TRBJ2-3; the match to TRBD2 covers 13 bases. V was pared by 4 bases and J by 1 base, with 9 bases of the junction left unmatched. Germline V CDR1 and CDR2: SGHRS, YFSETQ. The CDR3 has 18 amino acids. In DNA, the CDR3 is TGCGCCAGCAGCGTAGGACTAGCGGGGGCCCATGGCACAGATACGCAGTATTTT. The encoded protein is CASSVGLAGAHGTDTQYF. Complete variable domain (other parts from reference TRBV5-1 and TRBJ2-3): KAGVTQTPRYLIKTRGQQVTLSCSPISGHRSVSWYQQTPGQGLQFLFEYFSETQRNKGNFPGRFSGRQFSNSRSEMNVSTLELGDSALYLCASSVGLAGAHGTDTQYFGPGTRLTVL.

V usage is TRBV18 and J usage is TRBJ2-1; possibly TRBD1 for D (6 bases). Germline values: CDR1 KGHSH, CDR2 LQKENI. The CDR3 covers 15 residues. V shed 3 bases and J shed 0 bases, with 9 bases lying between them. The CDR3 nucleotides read TGTGCCAGCTCACCGGACAGTAACTCCTACAATGAGCAGTTCTTC. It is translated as CASSPDSNSYNEQFF.